This is a list of T cell receptor beta chains from one sample in a study of blood T cell repertoires in COVID-19. TCRdb's copy holds only in-frame clones and misses some; the assay was immunoSEQ multiplex PCR. The sample contains about 45,000 clones, roughly 81% of which appear only once. Sequencing used peripheral blood. The receptors shown here come from a woman between 70 and 85 years old with acute or convalescent COVID-19. The CDR3 runs from the conserved cysteine through the conserved F or W. The D gene is left open where the match is weak. Clone size is given for some rows only: seen once, a few or many times, or a class if the clone is expanded.

v_call	d_call	cdr3_length	clone_size	j_call	cdr3_nt	cdr3_aa
TRBV6-5	NA	15	NA	TRBJ2-7	TGTGCCAGCACCCTACCGGGATCCGACTCCTACGAGCAGTACTTC	CASTLPGSDSYEQYF
TRBV10-3	TRBD2	16	NA	TRBJ2-3	TGTGCCATCAGTGTCCGCACTAGCGGAAGCACAGATACGCAGTATTTT	CAISVRTSGSTDTQYF
TRBV5-6	NA	19	few	TRBJ1-5	TGTGCCAGCAGCTTGTCCGTTTATAAGACGGAGAGTAGCAATCAGCCCCAGCATTTT	CASSLSVYKTESSNQPQHF
TRBV11-2	NA	14	NA	TRBJ1-2	TGTGCCAGCAGCTTAGGACAGGAAGGGTATGGCTACACCTTC	CASSLGQEGYGYTF
TRBV7-2	TRBD2	15	NA	TRBJ2-2	TGTGCCAGCACGAAGACGGGAGGGAGTGCCGGGGAGCTGTTTTTT	CASTKTGGSAGELFF
TRBV5-5	NA	14	NA	TRBJ1-1	TGTGCCAGCAGCTTGGTTGGAGAAAGGACTGAAGCTTTCTTT	CASSLVGERTEAFF
TRBV6-2/TRBV6-3	NA	18	once	TRBJ1-2	TGTGCCAGCAGTTACTCCGGGTTACAGGTCCACAAAAACTATGGCTACACCTTC	CASSYSGLQVHKNYGYTF
TRBV5-1	NA	13	NA	TRBJ2-3	TGCGCCAGCAGCTTGATGGCAGCAGATACGCAGTATTTT	CASSLMAADTQYF
TRBV7-6	NA	14	NA	TRBJ2-3	TGTGCCAGCAGCTTAGCATCTAGCACAGATACGCAGTATTTT	CASSLASSTDTQYF
TRBV5-4	TRBD2	16	NA	TRBJ2-2	TGTGCCAGCAGCCCCCGCAGCGGGGGGAACACCGGGGAGCTGTTTTTT	CASSPRSGGNTGELFF
TRBV5-4	NA	16	NA	TRBJ2-6	TGTGCCAGCAGCTTGTCTAGGAACTCTGGGGCCAACGTCCTGACTTTC	CASSLSRNSGANVLTF
TRBV11-2	TRBD2	18	NA	TRBJ2-1	TGTGCCAGCAGCTTTGGACTAGCGGGGAGAAGCTCCTACAATGAGCAGTTCTTC	CASSFGLAGRSSYNEQFF
TRBV4-2	NA	15	few	TRBJ2-3	TGTGCCAGCAGCCAACTTAGACAGGGCACAGATACGCAGTATTTT	CASSQLRQGTDTQYF
TRBV6-2/TRBV6-3	TRBD1	12	NA	TRBJ2-7	TGTGCCAGCAGTGGGACAGTTATCGAGCAGTACTTC	CASSGTVIEQYF
TRBV19	TRBD1	15	NA	TRBJ1-1	TGTGCCAGTAGTATCTACAGGGGCTTAAACACTGAAGCTTTCTTT	CASSIYRGLNTEAFF
TRBV28	NA	15	NA	TRBJ2-7	TGTGCCAGCAGTTTGTTCACGGGGGGCCTCCACGAGCAGTACTTC	CASSLFTGGLHEQYF
TRBV10-3	TRBD1	16	once	TRBJ2-3	TGTGCCATCAGACCCAGCGGACAGGGAAACACAGATACGCAGTATTTT	CAIRPSGQGNTDTQYF
TRBV3-1/TRBV3-2	TRBD1	18	NA	TRBJ1-1	TGTGCCAGCAGCCCTATTGTCTACAGGGGCCGGCGCGACACTGAAGCTTTCTTT	CASSPIVYRGRRDTEAFF
TRBV13	TRBD1	15	NA	TRBJ1-5	TGTGCCAGCAGCTTAGGAAGACAGGGGGATCAGCCCCAGCATTTT	CASSLGRQGDQPQHF
TRBV29-1	TRBD1	13	NA	TRBJ1-1	TGCAGCGTCCAGGGGGCCTTTAACACTGAAGCTTTCTTT	CSVQGAFNTEAFF
TRBV14	TRBD1	20	NA	TRBJ2-6	TGTGCCAGCAGCCAAGATCTAGGCAGGGGGCGCGCGGGAGGGGCCAACGTCCTGACTTTC	CASSQDLGRGRAGGANVLTF
TRBV4-1	TRBD2	16	NA	TRBJ2-3	TGCGCCAGCAGCCCTATCGAGCGGGGGAGCACAGATACGCAGTATTTT	CASSPIERGSTDTQYF
TRBV20-1	TRBD2	11	NA	TRBJ2-7	TGCAGCCGGGGGGGGGCATACGAGCAGTACTTC	CSRGGAYEQYF
TRBV30	TRBD1	14	few	TRBJ1-2	TGTGCCTGGAACAGACCCTTGACAGGGCCTGGCTACACCTTC	CAWNRPLTGPGYTF
TRBV18	TRBD2	16	NA	TRBJ2-1	TGTGCCAGCTCACCACCGTGGGCTAGCGGAGGACTTGAGCAGTTCTTC	CASSPPWASGGLEQFF
TRBV2	TRBD2	16	NA	TRBJ2-1	TGTGCCAGCAGTGAAGGGATAGCGGGGCTGTTGGGTGAGCAGTTCTTC	CASSEGIAGLLGEQFF
TRBV5-6	TRBD1	13	few	TRBJ2-1	TGTGCCAGCAGCCGGACAGGGGGAAATGAGCAGTTCTTC	CASSRTGGNEQFF
TRBV12-3/TRBV12-4	NA	13	NA	TRBJ1-1	TGTGCCAGCAGGGTTCGGGGGTCAGCTGAAGCTTTCTTT	CASRVRGSAEAFF
TRBV6-5	TRBD2	16	NA	TRBJ2-3	TGTGCCAGCAGTTTCAGAGCGGGGGGAAGCACAGATACGCAGTATTTT	CASSFRAGGSTDTQYF
TRBV25-1	NA	12	NA	TRBJ1-6	TGTGCCAGCAGTGACAGGAATTCACCCCTCCACTTT	CASSDRNSPLHF
TRBV10-3	NA	14	NA	TRBJ1-6	TGTGCCATCAGTGAACCCCTGGAGTATTCACCCCTCCACTTT	CAISEPLEYSPLHF
TRBV28	NA	16	NA	TRBJ2-1	TGTGCCAGCAGGCCAAAACGGACAGAGGGGGTCAATGAGCAGTTCTTC	CASRPKRTEGVNEQFF
TRBV3-1/TRBV3-2	NA	14	NA	TRBJ2-5	TGTGCCAGCAGCCAAGCGCGCGCGCAAGAGACCCAGTACTTC	CASSQARAQETQYF
TRBV10-3	NA	15	NA	TRBJ1-3	TGTGCCATCAGTGAGTCTCTCCTATCCGGAAACACCATATATTTT	CAISESLLSGNTIYF
TRBV28	NA	14	few	TRBJ1-5	TGTGCCAGCAGTTTGGGGGGGAAGTATCAGCCCCAGCATTTT	CASSLGGKYQPQHF
TRBV6-5	NA	12	NA	TRBJ2-3	TGTGCCAGCAGAGGAGACACAGATACGCAGTATTTT	CASRGDTDTQYF
TRBV10-3	TRBD2	15	NA	TRBJ2-1	TGTGCCATCGGCCGCGCGGGAGGGCAGTACGATGAGCAGTTCTTC	CAIGRAGGQYDEQFF
TRBV6-5	NA	15	NA	TRBJ1-2	TGTGCCAGCTCGTTGTCCTCTCAGGCGTATTCGGGCTACACCTTC	CASSLSSQAYSGYTF
TRBV30	NA	13	NA	TRBJ1-5	TGTGCCTGGTCCCGACAGACTAATCAGCCCCAGCATTTT	CAWSRQTNQPQHF
TRBV5-1	NA	13	NA	TRBJ1-4	TGCGCCAGCAGCTGGGAAGGGGTGGAAAAACTGTTTTTT	CASSWEGVEKLFF
TRBV19	TRBD2	15	NA	TRBJ2-1	TGTGCCAGTACCGCCGGGACTAGCTTAGGGTATGAGCAGTTCTTC	CASTAGTSLGYEQFF